These T cell receptor beta chains were read from a single sample in a study of T-cell memory formation after mild COVID-19. TCRdb re-analysed the 5' RACE reads in MiXCR, keeping a single row per CDR3 protein. The sample lists approximately 400,000 distinct CDR3 sequences, more than 20% occurring once. Sequenced input: PBMCs or a T cell subset sorted from them (not recorded which). These receptors came from an adult woman who had mild COVID-19 (a few samples of this study predate the infection). Cell type and time point are not known. CDR3s include the opening cysteine and the closing phenylalanine or tryptophan. A D gene is named only where the DNA matches it firmly. Only part of the rows carry a size: once, few, many, or a class if the clone is expanded.

TRBV11-1	.	.	16	TRBJ2-3	TGTGCCAGCACCCAGGGGCGGATTACTAGCACAGATACGCAGTATTTT	CASTQGRITSTDTQYF
TRBV20-1	.	TRBD2	12	TRBJ2-5	TGCAGTGCTTCGACTAGCGGGACGACCCAGTACTTC	CSASTSGTTQYF
TRBV7-3	.	.	14	TRBJ1-2	TGTGCCAGCAGCTTAACTTTGGGAGACGGTGGCTACACCTTC	CASSLTLGDGGYTF
TRBV4-1	.	.	14	TRBJ2-7	TGCGCCAGCAGCCAAGATCGGGGACTCCCCCCATGGTACTTC	CASSQDRGLPPWYF
TRBV6-2/TRBV6-3	.	.	15	TRBJ2-7	TGTGCCAGCAGTTACCTGGCAGGCCTCCGGGGAGAGCAGTACTTC	CASSYLAGLRGEQYF
TRBV10-3	few	TRBD2	15	TRBJ2-7	TGTGCCATCAGTCCTAGCGGGGGGCCAGTCGGGGAGCAGTACTTC	CAISPSGGPVGEQYF
TRBV7-9	.	TRBD2	16	TRBJ2-3	TGTGCCAGCAGCTGGGGGGGGGGACCCCCCGGAGATACGCAGTATTTT	CASSWGGGPPGDTQYF
TRBV15	.	.	17	TRBJ1-5	TGTGCCACCAGCAGACATCCGGGACCCAGGTTCGGTCAGCCCCAGCATTTT	CATSRHPGPRFGQPQHF
TRBV5-4	.	.	16	TRBJ2-6	TGTGCCAGCAGCTTTGGGGTATTGGCTGGGGCCAACGTCCTGACTTTC	CASSFGVLAGANVLTF
TRBV5-3	.	TRBD1	12	TRBJ2-5	TGTGCCAGACAGGGGGTGAGAGAGACCCAGTACTTC	CARQGVRETQYF
TRBV5-1	many	TRBD2	14	TRBJ2-5	TGCGCCACCGCCCTACTAGCGCCGAGGGAGACCCAGTACTTC	CATALLAPRETQYF
TRBV6-1	.	.	15	TRBJ2-2	TGTGCCAGCAGAGTCCTGAGTAGCACCCCCGGGGAGCTGTTTTTT	CASRVLSSTPGELFF
TRBV7-8	.	.	13	TRBJ2-3	TGTGCCAGCAGCCCCCGTTGGGTGGATACGCAGTATTTT	CASSPRWVDTQYF
TRBV7-9	.	TRBD1	14	TRBJ2-3	TGTGCCAGCAGACGACAGGGGCTCACAGATACGCAGTATTTT	CASRRQGLTDTQYF
TRBV7-2	.	.	14	TRBJ2-7	TGTGCCAGCAGCCGAATAGCGGCGACCTACGAGCAGTACTTC	CASSRIAATYEQYF
TRBV7-2	.	TRBD2	15	TRBJ2-1	TGTGCCAGCAGCTCTAGCGGGGGGGTATGGGATGAGCAGTTCTTC	CASSSSGGVWDEQFF
TRBV2	.	TRBD2	15	TRBJ2-1	TGTGCCAGCAGAAGGACTAGCGGGGGTCACAATGAGCAGTTCTTC	CASRRTSGGHNEQFF
TRBV9	.	.	14	TRBJ2-7	TGTGCCAGCAGCCCGAAGGGGATCTCCTACGAGCAGTACTTC	CASSPKGISYEQYF
TRBV9	few	TRBD1	13	TRBJ2-1	TGTGCCAGCGGGACAGGGGATAACAATGAGCAGTTCTTC	CASGTGDNNEQFF
TRBV5-1	.	.	16	TRBJ1-6	TGCGCCAGCAGCTTGCGGATACAGGGAGATAATTCACCCCTCCACTTT	CASSLRIQGDNSPLHF
TRBV27	few	.	17	TRBJ2-7	TGTGCCAGCAGTACCACTAACCCCCGGGACGGCTCCTACGAGCAGTACTTC	CASSTTNPRDGSYEQYF
TRBV4-3	few	.	16	TRBJ2-7	TGCGCCAGCAGCCAAGATGTCGGCGACGGGACTTACGAGCAGTACTTC	CASSQDVGDGTYEQYF
TRBV12-3/TRBV12-4	.	TRBD2	15	TRBJ2-1	TGTGCCAGCAGTGACGCAACTAGCGGTAAAAGGGAGCAGTTCTTC	CASSDATSGKREQFF
TRBV14	.	.	15	TRBJ2-7	TGTGCCAGCAGCCAAGACGCCAGATTTGGGGGAGTACCGTACTTC	CASSQDARFGGVPYF
TRBV6-1	.	.	14	TRBJ1-1	TGTGCCAGCAGTGACACAGGGTGGGGCGCTGAAGCTTTCTTT	CASSDTGWGAEAFF
TRBV15	.	.	13	TRBJ1-2	TGTGCCACCAGCAGAGATATCCACTATGGCTACACCTTC	CATSRDIHYGYTF
TRBV28	few	TRBD2	15	TRBJ2-3	TGTGCCAGCAGTTTACTAGCGGGGCTCACAGATACGCAGTATTTT	CASSLLAGLTDTQYF
TRBV20-1	.	TRBD2	12	TRBJ2-7	TGCAGTGCTAGAGGCGGGGGCTACGAGCAGTACTTC	CSARGGGYEQYF
TRBV6-6	.	TRBD1	14	TRBJ1-2	TGTGCCAGCAGTTATTACAGGGGGGACTATGGCTACACCTTC	CASSYYRGDYGYTF
TRBV7-8	.	.	12	TRBJ1-2	TGTGCCAGCAGCTTAGAGGATTTTGGCTACACCTTC	CASSLEDFGYTF
TRBV24-1	few	TRBD1	18	TRBJ2-1	TGTGCCACCAGCTCCGGGACAGGGTACCCTAGCTCCTACAATGAGCAGTTCTTC	CATSSGTGYPSSYNEQFF
TRBV2	.	.	14	TRBJ2-3	TGTGCCAGCAGTAGACTAGGAGTGACAGATACGCAGTATTTT	CASSRLGVTDTQYF
TRBV15	few	.	14	TRBJ1-2	TGTGCCACCAGCAGAGAGGGGGGTTGGAGTGGCTACACCTTC	CATSREGGWSGYTF
TRBV11-3	.	TRBD2	15	TRBJ2-1	TGTGCCAGCAGCTTAAGCCGCGGGGGGATCAATGAGCAGTTCTTC	CASSLSRGGINEQFF
TRBV12-3/TRBV12-4	.	TRBD1	20	TRBJ1-4	TGTGCCAGCAGTTTAGGGTCGGGGACAGGGCGTTGGGCAACTAATGAAAAACTGTTTTTT	CASSLGSGTGRWATNEKLFF
TRBV9	.	.	13	TRBJ1-1	TGTGCCAGGGTATTACAAAGGGACACTGAAGCTTTCTTT	CARVLQRDTEAFF
TRBV24-1	.	.	14	TRBJ2-7	TGTGCCACCAAGAAAGGGCAGGCGGTAGGTGAGCAGTACTTC	CATKKGQAVGEQYF
TRBV29-1	.	TRBD1	14	TRBJ1-1	TGCAGCGTTGATGGCGGACAGGGGGTGCCTGAAGCTTTCTTT	CSVDGGQGVPEAFF